The 12 T cell receptor beta chains below all came from one sample that was sequenced in a study of T cell changes during pregnancy in multiple sclerosis. The method was immunoSEQ multiplex PCR; TCRdb's version includes in-frame clones alone and lacks a portion of them. The profile covers about 50,000 clones, with 90% to 95% appearing a single time and about 0.37% taken by the ten largest. The source material was CD4+ T cells from peripheral blood mononuclear cells, sampled before pregnancy. These receptors were collected from a female donor with multiple sclerosis, enrolled in a pregnancy study.

J is TRBJ2-1 and V is TRBV9; 10 positions agree with TRBD1. Trimming cost V 0 bases and J 8 bases; bases outside gene matches: 11. Germline V lookup: CDR1 SGDLS, CDR2 YYNGEE. This CDR3 is 17 amino acids long. The DNA of the CDR3 is TGTGCCAGCAGCGTAGACCCCCGGGGGACAGGGGCTTATGAGCAGTTCTTC. The encoded protein is CASSVDPRGTGAYEQFF.

The V and J genes are TRBV4-2 and TRBJ2-3; the match to TRBD2 covers 9 bases. Losses at the gene ends were 2 bases for V and 3 bases for J; bases not matched to a gene: 3. The CDR3 is 15 residues long. Germline assignment: CDR1 LGHNA and CDR2 YNFKEQ. CDR3 sequence: CASSQRLADTDTQYF. The CDR3 nucleotides are TGTGCCAGCAGCCAACGACTAGCGGATACAGATACGCAGTATTTT.

The chain combines TRBV7-2 with TRBJ2-2; tentatively, D is TRBD2 (5 bases). The CDR3 contains 14 residues. Trimming removed 3 bases from V and 5 bases from J, with 10 bases in between. Per the germline V gene, CDR1 is SGHTA and CDR2 is FQGNSA. CDR3: CASSFKRGTGELFF. CDR3 sequence (DNA): TGTGCCAGCAGCTTCAAACGGGGTACCGGGGAGCTGTTTTTT.

The rearrangement links TRBV2 to TRBJ1-1; 8 bases align to TRBD1. The CDR3 has 14 residues. The germline V gene encodes CDR1 SNHLY and CDR2 FYNNEI. The V and J ends lost 5 bases and 3 bases, in that order; junction bases with no gene match: 5. This CDR3 reads CASSTQGADTEAFF. The CDR3 nucleotides are TGTGCCAGCAGTACGCAGGGGGCGGACACTGAAGCTTTCTTT.

The V call is TRBV5-1, the J call TRBJ2-5; 8 bases match TRBD1. This CDR3 is 13 amino acids long. J was trimmed by 3 bases and V by 3 bases; bases with no gene match: 1. Germline CDR1 is SGHRS and CDR2 is YFSETQ. The CDR3 coding sequence is TGCGCCAGCAGCTCACAGGGGGAAGAGACCCAGTACTTC. This translates into CASSSQGEETQYF.

CDR3 amino acids: CASSPGQGSGYTF. CDR3 DNA: TGTGCCAGCTCACCGGGACAGGGCTCTGGCTACACCTTC. The rearrangement links TRBV18 to TRBJ1-2, with 9 positions matching TRBD1. The CDR3 is made up of 13 amino acids. CDR1 and CDR2 (germline): KGHSH, LQKENI. After removal of 3 bases from V and 7 bases from J, the junction contained 3 bases not matched to a gene.

The chain recombines TRBV20-1 with TRBJ2-3, with D unclear. This CDR3 is 11 amino acids long. Trimming pared 5 bases from V and 2 bases from J, leaving 5 bases between. Looked up from germline, CDR1 is DFQATT and CDR2 is SNEGSKA (reference sequence). The CDR3 DNA reads as TGCAGTGCTCGGTACACAGATACGCAGTATTTT. Amino acid sequence: CSARYTDTQYF.

The V call is TRBV10-1, the J call TRBJ1-2, with D unclear. V lost 2 bases and J lost 4, with 5 bases in between. The CDR3 is 12 residues long. Germline loops: CDR1 WNHNN, CDR2 SYGVQD (reference sequence). The CDR3 DNA reads as TGCGCCAGCAGTGAGGGCATCTATGGCTACACCTTC. Amino acid sequence: CASSEGIYGYTF.

The chain couples TRBV4-3 to TRBJ2-4, with D possibly being TRBD2 (7 bases). The germline gives CDR1 LGHNA, CDR2 YSLEER. This CDR3 has 17 amino acids. V lost 4 bases and J lost 4, with 20 bases in between. The DNA for the CDR3 is TGCGCCAGCAGCCCCACGACTTCGGGGGGCCCTAAAAACATTCAGTACTTC. Translation: CASSPTTSGGPKNIQYF.

The chain links TRBV19 to TRBJ2-7, with a tentative D call TRBD2 (6 bases). The germline V gene encodes CDR1 LNHDA and CDR2 SQIVND (reference sequence). V gave up 7 bases and J gave up 0 bases, with 22 bases separating them. This CDR3 contains 17 residues. The CDR3 protein is CASTPRESGSGSYEQYF. The CDR3 DNA follows: TGTGCCAGTACCCCGAGGGAGAGCGGGTCCGGCTCCTACGAGCAGTACTTC.

The V and J genes are TRBV4-3 and TRBJ1-1; 8 nucleotides match TRBD1. Germline trimming cut 1 base from V and 7 bases from J; bases unmatched to any gene: 8. Germline CDR1 is LGHNA and CDR2 is YSLEER. The length of the CDR3 is 15 residues. The chain's CDR3 is CASSQAGRGLHEAFF. In nucleotides, the CDR3 is TGCGCCAGCAGCCAAGCCGGCAGGGGGCTCCATGAAGCTTTCTTT.

The V and J genes are TRBV27 and TRBJ1-1; the match to TRBD1 covers 10 bases. This CDR3 spans 15 amino acids. After removal of 2 bases from V and 5 bases from J, the junction contained 5 bases not matched to a gene. Germline V CDR1 and CDR2: MNHEY, SMNVEV (reference sequence). DNA for the CDR3: TGTGCCAGCAGTTTAGGGACAGGGGCGCGGACTGAAGCTTTCTTT. Its protein is CASSLGTGARTEAFF.